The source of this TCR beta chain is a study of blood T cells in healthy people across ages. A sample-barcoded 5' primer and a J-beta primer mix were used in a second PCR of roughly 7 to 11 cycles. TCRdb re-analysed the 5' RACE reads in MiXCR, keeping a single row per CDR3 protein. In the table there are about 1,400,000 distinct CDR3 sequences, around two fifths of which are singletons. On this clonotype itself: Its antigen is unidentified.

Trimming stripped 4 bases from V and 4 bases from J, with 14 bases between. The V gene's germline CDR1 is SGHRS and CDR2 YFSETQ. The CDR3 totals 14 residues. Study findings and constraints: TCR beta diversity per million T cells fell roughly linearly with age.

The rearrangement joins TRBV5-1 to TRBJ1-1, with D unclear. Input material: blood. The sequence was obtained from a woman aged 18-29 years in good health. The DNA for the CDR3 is TGCGCCAGCAGCGACGGGGAGAGAATCACTGAAGCTTTCTTT. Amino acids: CASSDGERITEAFF.